The next 2 T cell receptor beta chains were all read from a single sample in a study of blood T cell repertoires in COVID-19 (dated by TCRdb to 2018 to 2021). Library prep was done by the immunoSEQ multiplex PCR assay. TCRdb re-hosts the immuneACCESS table, in-frame sequences only. Its copies lack some clones; in the studies checked, an unresolved V gene accounts for under half of them, and the cause for the rest is not known. Within this sample are 210,000 or so clones, with approximately 84% of them counted one time only. The ten largest account for about 7.3% of the sample. The sequenced material came from peripheral blood. The receptors shown here come from a woman aged 45-65 years with active or convalescent COVID-19.

This chain links TRBV6-1 with TRBJ2-6; 9 bases agree with TRBD2. Germline values: CDR1 MNHNS, CDR2 SASEGT. CDR3 length: 17 amino acids. J gave up 2 bases and V 4 bases, and 6 bases lay outside the gene matches. The CDR3 protein is CASSAVAGAPGANVLTF. CDR3 nucleotides: TGTGCCAGCAGTGCCGTAGCGGGAGCCCCTGGGGCCAACGTCCTGACTTTC.

The gene calls are TRBV5-1 and TRBJ1-3; the match to TRBD1 covers 7 bases. Germline V lookup: CDR1 SGHRS, CDR2 YFSETQ. The CDR3 contains 13 residues. V was clipped by 4 bases and J by 4 bases; unmatched bases: 2. The CDR3 DNA reads as TGCGCCAGCAGCACGACAGGGGGAAACACCATATATTTT. Translated, it gives CASSTTGGNTIYF.